These 2 T cell receptor beta chains share one sample of origin, sequenced in a study of spatial heterogeneity in lung cancer (dated by TCRdb to the late 2010s). What this sample's time point label stands for: sample taken at primary tumor resection. TCR sequencing used whole RNA extracted from tumor and nontumor lung tissue, or from cryopreserved PBMC samples, without cell sorting. Libraries came from 5' RACE. The listed sequencing device is NextSeq 500. The public sequencing data were trimmed at Q25 with fastp and processed into clonotypes with MiXCR by TCRdb, which kept only in-frame beta chains. Rows are combined by CDR3 protein, so each entry shows the most common genes and DNA. This sample is represented by about 15,000 distinct CDR3 sequences; approximately 7.5% of them were singletons. 25% to 40% of the sample lies in the top ten. The specimen comprised PBMCs, sampled at surgery. These receptors were obtained from a female donor with early-stage non-small cell lung cancer.

Ten or more counts support this clonotype. The chain carries TRBV5-1 and TRBJ1-1; D unclear. Deletions cut 3 bases from V and 4 bases from J, with 10 bases between. Germline CDR1 SGHRS, CDR2 YFSETQ. The CDR3 is 13 amino acids. The CDR3 loop reads CASSSGVGTEAFF. The CDR3 DNA sequence: TGCGCCAGCAGCTCCGGAGTCGGCACTGAAGCTTTCTTT.

This clonotype came up a few times. The chain employs TRBV3-1 and TRBJ1-4; D not certain. V was pared by 1 base and J by 6 bases, with 9 bases between. Germline loops: CDR1 LGHDT, CDR2 YNNKEL (reference sequence). The CDR3 totals 14 residues. The CDR3: CASSQGPLHEKLFF. DNA of the CDR3: TGTGCCAGCAGCCAAGGCCCACTACATGAAAAACTGTTTTTT.